This T cell receptor (beta chain) was captured by sequencing in a study of identical twins. This CDR3 has 14 amino acids. Germline V gives CDR1 DFQATT, CDR2 SNEGSKA (reference sequence). V lost 7 bases, J lost 7 bases, and 10 bases stayed unmatched. As regards this clonotype: Its specificity is unknown.

Study observations and caveats: Invariant MAIT and iNKT cells are populations that could partly confound zero-insertion analyses.

Using its own MiXCR run on the 5' RACE reads, TCRdb lists one record per CDR3 protein. The data hold hundreds of thousands of distinct CDR3 sequences, with approximately 13% observed a single time. The data also belong to a second study, concerning yellow fever vaccine responses in identical twins.

The TCR was taken from a woman aged 18-30 years in good health. The rearrangement uses TRBV20-1 and TRBJ2-1, with TRBD2 matching 10 bases. The specimen sequenced was PBMCs. For the CDR3, the DNA is TGCAGTGATTTGAGGGTTAGCGGGGGGAATGAGCAGTTCTTC. It yields the protein CSDLRVSGGNEQFF.